In this sample, the clone carrying this T cell receptor (beta chain) turned up many times. Noted time point: sample taken at primary tumor resection. Donors were approximately 70 untreated early-stage non-small cell lung cancer patients. Each CDR3 protein is one row after TCRdb ran MiXCR on the 5' RACE reads. The data show roughly 23,000 distinct CDR3 sequences, around 4.5% seen once. The CDR3 spans 18 residues. V was clipped by 1 base and J by 6 bases; unmatched bases: 12. These data originate in a study of spatial heterogeneity in lung cancer. Study details: Raw-read counts averaged over ten per unique TCR and UMI combination.

This rearrangement joins TRBV12-3 or TRBV12-4 to TRBJ1-5; TRBD1 matches at 10 bases. The material was PBMCs, obtained at surgery. The origin of this receptor is a male donor with early-stage non-small cell lung cancer. CDR3 sequence: CASSLGPRDRGLSQPQHF. CDR3 bases: TGTGCCAGCAGTTTAGGCCCCCGGGACAGGGGATTGAGTCAGCCCCAGCATTTT.